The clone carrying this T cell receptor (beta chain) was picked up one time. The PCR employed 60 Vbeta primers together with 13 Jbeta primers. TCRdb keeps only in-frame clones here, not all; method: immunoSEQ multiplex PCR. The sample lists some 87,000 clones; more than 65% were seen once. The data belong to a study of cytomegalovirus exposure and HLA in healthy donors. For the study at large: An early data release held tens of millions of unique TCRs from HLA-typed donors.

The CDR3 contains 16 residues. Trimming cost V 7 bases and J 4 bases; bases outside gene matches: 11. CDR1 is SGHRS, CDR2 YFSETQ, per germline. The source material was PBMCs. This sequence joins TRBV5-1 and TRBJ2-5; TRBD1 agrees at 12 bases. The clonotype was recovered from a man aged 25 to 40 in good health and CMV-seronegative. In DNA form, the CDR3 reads TGCGCCAGCGGGGGACCGGGACAGGGGGCTGTAGAGACCCAGTACTTC. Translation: CASGGPGQGAVETQYF.